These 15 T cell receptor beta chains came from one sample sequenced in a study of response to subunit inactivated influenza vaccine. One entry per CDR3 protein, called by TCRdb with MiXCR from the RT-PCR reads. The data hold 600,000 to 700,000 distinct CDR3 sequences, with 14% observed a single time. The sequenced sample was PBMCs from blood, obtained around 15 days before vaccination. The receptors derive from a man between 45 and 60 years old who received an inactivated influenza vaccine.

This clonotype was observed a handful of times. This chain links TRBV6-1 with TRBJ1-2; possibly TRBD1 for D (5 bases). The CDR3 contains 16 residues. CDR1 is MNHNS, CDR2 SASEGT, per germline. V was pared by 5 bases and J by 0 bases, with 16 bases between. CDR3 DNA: TGTGCCAGCAGTCAACCTTTGGGGGGAGCTAACTATGGCTACACCTTC. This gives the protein CASSQPLGGANYGYTF.

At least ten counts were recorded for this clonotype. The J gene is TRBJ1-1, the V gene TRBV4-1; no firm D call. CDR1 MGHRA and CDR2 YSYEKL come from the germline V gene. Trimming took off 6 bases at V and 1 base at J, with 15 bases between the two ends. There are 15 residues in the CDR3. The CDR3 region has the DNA TGCGCCAGCAGTAAGGGTTCCCAGCCGAACACTGAAGCTTTCTTT. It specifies CASSKGSQPNTEAFF.

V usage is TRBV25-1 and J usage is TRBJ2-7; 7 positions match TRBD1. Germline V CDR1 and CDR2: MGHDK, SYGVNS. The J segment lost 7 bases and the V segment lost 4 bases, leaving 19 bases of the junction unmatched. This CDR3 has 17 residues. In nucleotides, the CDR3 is TGTGCCAGCAGTGGGCTGGGACAGCTTTACGTCGGGGAGGAGCAGTACTTC. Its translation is CASSGLGQLYVGEEQYF.

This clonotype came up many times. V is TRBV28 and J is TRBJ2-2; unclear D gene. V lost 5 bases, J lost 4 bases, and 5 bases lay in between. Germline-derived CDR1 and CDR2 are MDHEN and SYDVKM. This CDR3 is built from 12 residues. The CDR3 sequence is CASSPRTGELFF. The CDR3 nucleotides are TGTGCCAGCAGTCCCCGCACCGGGGAGCTGTTTTTT.

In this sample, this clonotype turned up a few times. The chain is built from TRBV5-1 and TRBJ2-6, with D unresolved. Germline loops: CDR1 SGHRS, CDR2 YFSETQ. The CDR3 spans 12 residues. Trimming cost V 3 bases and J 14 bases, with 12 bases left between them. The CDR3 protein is CASSSDVGFLTF. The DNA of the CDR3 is TGCGCCAGCAGCTCGGATGTAGGATTCCTGACTTTC.

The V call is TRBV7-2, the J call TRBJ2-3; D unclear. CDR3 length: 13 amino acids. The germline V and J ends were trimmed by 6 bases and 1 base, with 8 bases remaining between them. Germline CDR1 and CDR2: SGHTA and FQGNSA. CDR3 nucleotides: TGTGCCAGCAGGTTTGGGGGCACAGATACGCAGTATTTT. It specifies CASRFGGTDTQYF. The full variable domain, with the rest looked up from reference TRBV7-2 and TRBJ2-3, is GAGVSQSPSNKVTEKGKDVELRCDPISGHTALYWYRQSLGQGLEFLIYFQGNSAPDKSGLPSDRFSAERTGGSVSTLTIQRTQQEDSAVYLCASRFGGTDTQYFGPGTRLTVL.

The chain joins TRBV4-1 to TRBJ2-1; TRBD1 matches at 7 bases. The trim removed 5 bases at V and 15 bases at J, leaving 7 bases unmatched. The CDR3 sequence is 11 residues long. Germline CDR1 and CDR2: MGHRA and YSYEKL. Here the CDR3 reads CASSSDRARFF. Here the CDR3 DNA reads TGCGCCAGCAGCTCTGACAGGGCTCGGTTCTTC.

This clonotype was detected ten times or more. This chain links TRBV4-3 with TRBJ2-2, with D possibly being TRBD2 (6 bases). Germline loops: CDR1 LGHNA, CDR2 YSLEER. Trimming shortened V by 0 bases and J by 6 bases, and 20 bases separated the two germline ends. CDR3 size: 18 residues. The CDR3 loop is CASSQDQFGTGVAGELFF. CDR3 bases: TGCGCCAGCAGCCAAGATCAGTTCGGGACGGGGGTGGCCGGGGAGCTGTTTTTT.

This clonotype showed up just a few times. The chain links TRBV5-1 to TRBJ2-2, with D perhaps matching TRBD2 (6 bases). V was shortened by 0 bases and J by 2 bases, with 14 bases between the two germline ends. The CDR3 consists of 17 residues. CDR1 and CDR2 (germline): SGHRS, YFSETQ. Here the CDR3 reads CASSLGVGSGNTGELFF. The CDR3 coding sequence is TGCGCCAGCAGCTTGGGAGTTGGTAGCGGTAACACCGGGGAGCTGTTTTTT.

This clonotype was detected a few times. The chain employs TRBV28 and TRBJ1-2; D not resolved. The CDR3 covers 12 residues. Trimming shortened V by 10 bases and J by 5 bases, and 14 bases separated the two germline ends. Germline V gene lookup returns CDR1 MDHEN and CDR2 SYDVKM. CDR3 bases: TGTGCCATCTTTACGTCAGAATATGGCTACACCTTC. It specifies CAIFTSEYGYTF.

CDR3 bases: TGCAGTGCTTATCCCACTCCGGGACAGGGGCCCTACGAGCAGTACTTC. As protein: CSAYPTPGQGPYEQYF. The chain employs TRBV20-1 and TRBJ2-7, with 10 bases that match TRBD1. J lost 2 bases, V lost 5 bases, and 12 bases had no gene match. The CDR3 has 16 amino acids. Germline assignment: CDR1 DFQATT and CDR2 SNEGSKA (reference sequence).

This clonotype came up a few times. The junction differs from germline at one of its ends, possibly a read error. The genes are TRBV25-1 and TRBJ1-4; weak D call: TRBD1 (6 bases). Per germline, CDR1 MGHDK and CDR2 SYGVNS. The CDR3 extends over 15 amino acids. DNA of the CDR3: TGTGCCAGCAGGGAATCAGGGGTCGGTAATGAAAAACTGTTTTTT. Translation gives CASRESGVGNEKLFF.

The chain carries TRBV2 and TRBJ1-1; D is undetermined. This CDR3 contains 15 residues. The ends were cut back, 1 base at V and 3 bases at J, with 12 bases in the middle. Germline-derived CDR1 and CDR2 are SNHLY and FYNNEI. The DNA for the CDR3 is TGTGCCAGCAGTGAAGAAATCACCGCCTACACTGAAGCTTTCTTT. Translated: CASSEEITAYTEAFF.

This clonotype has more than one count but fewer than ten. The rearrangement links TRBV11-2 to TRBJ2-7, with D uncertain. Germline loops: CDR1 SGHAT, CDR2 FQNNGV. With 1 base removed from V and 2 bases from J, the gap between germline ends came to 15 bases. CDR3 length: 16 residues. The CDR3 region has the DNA TGTGCCAGCAGCTTAGGGGGTTCTCCCAAGACCTACGAGCAGTACTTC. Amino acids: CASSLGGSPKTYEQYF.

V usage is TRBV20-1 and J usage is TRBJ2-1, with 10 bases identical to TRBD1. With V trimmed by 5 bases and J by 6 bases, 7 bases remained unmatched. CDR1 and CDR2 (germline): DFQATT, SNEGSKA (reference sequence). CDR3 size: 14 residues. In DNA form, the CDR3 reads TGCAGTGCTTTGGCCGGGACAGGGGCCAATGAGCAGTTCTTC. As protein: CSALAGTGANEQFF.